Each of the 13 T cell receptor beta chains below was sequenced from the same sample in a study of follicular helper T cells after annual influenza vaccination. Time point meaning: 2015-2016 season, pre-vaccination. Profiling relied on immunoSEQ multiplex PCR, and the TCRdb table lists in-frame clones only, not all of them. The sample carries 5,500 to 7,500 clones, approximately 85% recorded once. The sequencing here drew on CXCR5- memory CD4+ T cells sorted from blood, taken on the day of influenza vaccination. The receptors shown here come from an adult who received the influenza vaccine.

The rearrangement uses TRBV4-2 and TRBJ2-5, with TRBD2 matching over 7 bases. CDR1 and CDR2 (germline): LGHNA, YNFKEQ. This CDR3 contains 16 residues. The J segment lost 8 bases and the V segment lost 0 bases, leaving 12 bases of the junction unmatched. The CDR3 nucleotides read TGTGCCAGCAGCCAAGATCGACCAGCGGGGTTGTTTACCCAGTACTTC. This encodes CASSQDRPAGLFTQYF.

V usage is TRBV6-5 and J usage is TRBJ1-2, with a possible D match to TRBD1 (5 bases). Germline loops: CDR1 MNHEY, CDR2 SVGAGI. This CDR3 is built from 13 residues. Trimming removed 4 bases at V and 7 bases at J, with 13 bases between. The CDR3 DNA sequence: TGTGCCAGCAGTTTGGGAGGGGACCCTGGCTACACCTTC. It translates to CASSLGGDPGYTF.

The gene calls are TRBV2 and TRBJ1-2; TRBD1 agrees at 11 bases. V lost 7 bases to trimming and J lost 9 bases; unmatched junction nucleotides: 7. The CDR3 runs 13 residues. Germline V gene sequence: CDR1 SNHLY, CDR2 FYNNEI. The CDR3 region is CASKDRGPLSYTF. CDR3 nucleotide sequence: TGTGCCAGCAAGGACAGGGGGCCTCTAAGCTACACCTTC. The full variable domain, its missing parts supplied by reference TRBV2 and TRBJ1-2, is EPEVTQTPSHQVTQMGQEVILRCVPISNHLYFYWYRQILGQKVEFLVSFYNNEISEKSEIFDDQFSVERPDGSNFTLKIRSTKLEDSAMYFCASKDRGPLSYTFGSGTRLTVV.

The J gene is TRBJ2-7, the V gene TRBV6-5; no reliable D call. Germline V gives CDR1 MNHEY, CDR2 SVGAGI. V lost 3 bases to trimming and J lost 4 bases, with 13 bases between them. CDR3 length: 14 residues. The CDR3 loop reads CASSYGQVDYEQYF. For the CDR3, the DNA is TGTGCCAGCAGTTATGGTCAGGTGGATTACGAGCAGTACTTC.

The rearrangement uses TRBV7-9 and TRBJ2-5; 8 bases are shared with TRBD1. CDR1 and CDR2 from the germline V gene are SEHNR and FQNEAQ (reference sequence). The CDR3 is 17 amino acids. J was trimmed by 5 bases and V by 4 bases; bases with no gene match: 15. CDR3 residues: CASSSARTGFRGETQYF. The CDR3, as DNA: TGTGCCAGCAGCTCGGCCCGGACAGGGTTTAGGGGGGAGACCCAGTACTTC.

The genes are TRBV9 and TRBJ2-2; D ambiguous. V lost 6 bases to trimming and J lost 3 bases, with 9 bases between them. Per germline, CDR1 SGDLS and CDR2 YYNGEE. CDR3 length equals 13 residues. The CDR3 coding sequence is TGTGCCAGCACCCGACGAGACACCGGGGAGCTGTTTTTT. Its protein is CASTRRDTGELFF.

The CDR3 sequence is CASSRVGQETQYF. The CDR3 DNA follows: TGTGCCAGCTCACGAGTGGGACAAGAGACCCAGTACTTC. The chain uses TRBV18 and TRBJ2-5, with D unresolved. Germline V gene sequence: CDR1 KGHSH, CDR2 LQKENI. The CDR3 runs to 13 residues. V lost 4 bases to trimming and J lost 2 bases, with 8 bases between them. Supplemented by reference TRBV18 and TRBJ2-5, the full variable domain reads NAGVMQNPRHLVRRRGQEARLRCSPMKGHSHVYWYRQLPEEGLKFMVYLQKENIIDESGMPKERFSAEFPKEGPSILRIQQVVRGDSAAYFCASSRVGQETQYFGPGTRLLVL.

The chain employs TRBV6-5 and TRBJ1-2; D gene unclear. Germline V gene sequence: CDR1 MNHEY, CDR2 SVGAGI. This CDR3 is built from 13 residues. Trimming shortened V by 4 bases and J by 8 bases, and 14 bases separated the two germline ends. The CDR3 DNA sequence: TGTGCCAGCAGTTCTGATAGAATAGGAGGCTACACCTTC. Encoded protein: CASSSDRIGGYTF.

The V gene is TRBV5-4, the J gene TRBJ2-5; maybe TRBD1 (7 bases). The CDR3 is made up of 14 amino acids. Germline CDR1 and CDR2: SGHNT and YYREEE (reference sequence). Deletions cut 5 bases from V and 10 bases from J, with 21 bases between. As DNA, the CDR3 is TGTGCCAGCAGGCCCCAGGGGGACTTATGGGACCAGTACTTC. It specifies CASRPQGDLWDQYF.

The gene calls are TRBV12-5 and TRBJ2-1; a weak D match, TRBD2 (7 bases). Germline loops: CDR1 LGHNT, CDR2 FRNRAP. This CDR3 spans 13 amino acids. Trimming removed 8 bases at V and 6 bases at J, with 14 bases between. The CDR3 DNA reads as TGTGCTAGTATCCCGGGGGGCCGCAATGAGCAGTTCTTC. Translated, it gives CASIPGGRNEQFF.

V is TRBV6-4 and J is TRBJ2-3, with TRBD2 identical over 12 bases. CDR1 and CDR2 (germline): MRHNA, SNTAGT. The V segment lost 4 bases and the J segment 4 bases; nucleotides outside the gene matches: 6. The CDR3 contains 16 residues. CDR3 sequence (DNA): TGTGCCAGCAGTGCGTCTAGCGGGGGGGCTTCAGATACGCAGTATTTT. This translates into CASSASSGGASDTQYF.

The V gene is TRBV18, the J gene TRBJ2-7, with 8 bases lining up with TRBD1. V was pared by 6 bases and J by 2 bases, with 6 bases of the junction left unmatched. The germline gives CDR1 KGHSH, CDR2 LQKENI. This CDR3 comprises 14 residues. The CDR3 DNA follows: TGTGCCAGCTCGTCCGGGACAGGTCCCTACGAGCAGTACTTC. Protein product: CASSSGTGPYEQYF.

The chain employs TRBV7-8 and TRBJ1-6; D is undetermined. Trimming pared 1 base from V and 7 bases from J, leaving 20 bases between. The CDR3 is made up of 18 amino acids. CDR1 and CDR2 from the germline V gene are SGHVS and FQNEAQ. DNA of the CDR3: TGTGCCAGCAGCTTAGAGGGCCGGCTCGGAGGGCTGAATTCACCCCTCCACTTT. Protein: CASSLEGRLGGLNSPLHF.